This T cell receptor beta chain emerged from a study of OX40 agonist ivuxolimab in advanced cancers. About the study: Patients were dosed with the agonistic anti-OX40 (CD134) antibody ivuxolimab. Study-wide results and caveats: Some nonresponders likewise displayed low normalized T-cell clonal expansion.

As to this clone: The antigen is undetermined.

The germline CDR1 and CDR2 sequences are SGHTA and FQGNSA. V was clipped by 3 bases and J by 10 bases, with 9 bases between them. This CDR3 spans 11 amino acids. TCRdb's table, derived via immunoSEQ multiplex PCR, lists solely in-frame clones and lacks some. This sample yields about 65,000 clones, of which 80% to 90% are seen a single time; approximately 0.39% belongs to the top ten. The source material was CD4+ or CD8+ T cells sorted from blood, sampled in a trial of the OX40 agonist ivuxolimab. The gene calls are TRBV7-2 and TRBJ1-2; D not resolved. This receptor was identified in an adult with an advanced solid tumor such as melanoma, head and neck, liver or kidney cancer. CDR3 DNA: TGTGCCAGCAGCTTCGATTCGCTCTACACCTTC. Protein sequence: CASSFDSLYTF.